The rows below give T cell receptor beta chains drawn from one sample of a study of blood T cell repertoires in COVID-19. TCRdb's table, derived via immunoSEQ multiplex PCR, lists solely in-frame clones and lacks some. The sample gives tens of thousands of clones, approximately 92% of which show up once; approximately 45% is in the top ten. Sequencing used peripheral blood. These TCRs come from an older woman with COVID-19, enrolled during active disease. CDR3s include the opening cysteine and the closing phenylalanine or tryptophan. A D gene is named only where the DNA matches it firmly. Size is stated for part of the rows, as once, few or many counts, or as a class when the clone is expanded.

TGTGCCAGCAGGCTGACAGGAGTCGATACGCAGTATTTT	CASRLTGVDTQYF	TRBV12-3/TRBV12-4	TRBJ2-3	NA	NA
TGTGCCAGCAGTTTTTCCCCGGGGGACCCGGGAAACTACGAGCAGTACTTC	CASSFSPGDPGNYEQYF	TRBV28	TRBJ2-7	NA	NA
TGTGCCAGTAGTATCGGGACAGGGGAAACTGAAGCTTTCTTT	CASSIGTGETEAFF	TRBV19	TRBJ1-1	NA	TRBD1
TGTGCCAGTAGTCCAGGACTAGCGGGGGCCTTTAATCTGTATTTT	CASSPGLAGAFNLYF	TRBV19	TRBJ2-3	NA	TRBD2
TGTGCCAGCAGCCAAGGCCTCAGCGACGAGCAGTACTTC	CASSQGLSDEQYF	TRBV4-2	TRBJ2-7	NA	NA
TGTGCCAGCTCCCCCTTAAGAGCGCCTAACTATGGCTACACCTTC	CASSPLRAPNYGYTF	TRBV18	TRBJ1-2	NA	NA
TGCGCCAGCAAGGGAGGCGGGCCCCTAACCTACGAGCAGTACTTC	CASKGGGPLTYEQYF	TRBV5-1	TRBJ2-7	NA	NA
TGTGCCAGCAGCCAAGGGCAGGGTATAACCGGGGAGCTGTTTTTT	CASSQGQGITGELFF	TRBV7-6	TRBJ2-2	NA	NA
TGTGCCAGCAGCTTAGGGGCTAATACCTACAATGAGCAGTTCTTC	CASSLGANTYNEQFF	TRBV7-2	TRBJ2-1	once	NA
TGCGCCAGCAGCCAAGATTTCATCCGCGGGTCCTACGAGCAGTACTTC	CASSQDFIRGSYEQYF	TRBV4-3	TRBJ2-7	few	NA
TGTGCCAGCAGCGGGACTAGCGGGTCTCTTGGTGAGCAGTTCTTC	CASSGTSGSLGEQFF	TRBV5-4	TRBJ2-1	NA	TRBD2
TGTGCCAGCAGCCCTGGGACAGGAGCCACTGAAGCTTTCTTT	CASSPGTGATEAFF	TRBV7-2	TRBJ1-1	NA	TRBD1
TGCAGTGCTAGTCTAGGAGGGGACCCCCAAGAGACCCAGTACTTC	CSASLGGDPQETQYF	TRBV20-1	TRBJ2-5	once	NA
TGTGCCAGTACCACGGATAGGGGCGGATCGGAGACCCAGTACTTC	CASTTDRGGSETQYF	TRBV19	TRBJ2-5	NA	NA
TGCGCCAGCAGCTTGGCCGGGGAGAGTGCAGATACGCAGTATTTT	CASSLAGESADTQYF	TRBV5-1	TRBJ2-3	NA	NA
TGTGCCAGCAGCCGCCGAACGGGAACGACCCCCCCAGAGACCCAGTACTTC	CASSRRTGTTPPETQYF	TRBV7-8	TRBJ2-5	NA	NA
TGTGCCAGCGTCAGGGGGAATAACTATGGCTACACCTTC	CASVRGNNYGYTF	TRBV7-2	TRBJ1-2	NA	TRBD1
TGTGCCAGCAGCCGTACTAATGAAAAACTGTTTTTT	CASSRTNEKLFF	TRBV27	TRBJ1-4	NA	NA
TGTGCCAGCAGTCCCGGGACTAGCGGGCGTGAGCAGTACTTC	CASSPGTSGREQYF	TRBV9	TRBJ2-7	NA	TRBD2
TGTGCCAGCTCATCGAGCCAGGGGAGCACAGATACGCAGTATTTT	CASSSSQGSTDTQYF	TRBV18	TRBJ2-3	NA	NA
TGTGCCAGCAGTTTAAGGCTAGCGGGGTACACAGATACGCAGTATTTT	CASSLRLAGYTDTQYF	TRBV27	TRBJ2-3	NA	TRBD2
TGCAGTGGATCTCAGGGAGGGGGCACTGAAGCTTTCTTT	CSGSQGGGTEAFF	TRBV29-1	TRBJ1-1	NA	NA
TGTGCCAGCAGTGTCTCACAGGGGGGCTATGGCTACACCTTC	CASSVSQGGYGYTF	TRBV2	TRBJ1-2	few	TRBD1